The rows below give T cell receptor beta chains drawn from one sample of a study of blood T cell repertoires in COVID-19. Generated by immunoSEQ multiplex PCR, the TCRdb table keeps only in-frame clones and is missing some. The sample includes about 36,000 clones, just under 85% of them seen just once. Sequencing used peripheral blood. The receptor set was obtained from a human donor in a cohort sampled during active COVID-19. Each CDR3 is given with its conserved first and last residue. D genes are given only for firm matches. Expanded clones are given a class, and other clones once, few, many or no size at all.

D gene,clone size,V gene,J gene,CDR3 protein,CDR3 DNA
TRBD1,NA,TRBV7-3,TRBJ2-7,CASSLDRGSHEQYF,TGTGCCAGCAGCTTAGACAGGGGGTCCCACGAGCAGTACTTC
TRBD1,NA,TRBV5-4,TRBJ2-3,CASSLPGQGTDTQYF,TGTGCCAGCAGCTTGCCGGGACAGGGCACAGATACGCAGTATTTT
TRBD2,few,TRBV15,TRBJ2-3,CATSRDRSGGSTSTDTQYF,TGTGCCACCAGCAGAGATAGGAGCGGGGGGAGTACTAGCACAGATACGCAGTATTTT
NA,NA,TRBV6-5,TRBJ1-2,CASTAAGVGYGYTF,TGTGCCAGCACAGCGGCCGGGGTGGGCTATGGCTACACCTTC
TRBD1,few,TRBV6-5,TRBJ1-5,CASSEMTGLNQPQHF,TGTGCCAGCAGCGAGATGACAGGGCTCAATCAGCCCCAGCATTTT
NA,NA,TRBV6-5,TRBJ1-2,CASSYDPEVGVYGYTF,TGTGCCAGCAGTTACGATCCGGAGGTGGGAGTCTATGGCTACACCTTC
TRBD2,NA,TRBV6-2/TRBV6-3,TRBJ2-5,CASSYPGGAQYF,TGTGCCAGCAGTTACCCGGGGGGGGCACAGTACTTC
NA,NA,TRBV12-1,TRBJ2-1,CASSLQSSVRHNEQFF,TGTGCCAGCAGCCTCCAATCTAGCGTACGCCACAATGAGCAGTTCTTC
NA,NA,TRBV5-5,TRBJ1-5,CASSLSGDGSQPQHF,TGTGCCAGCAGCCTTAGCGGGGATGGCAGTCAGCCCCAGCATTTT
NA,NA,TRBV11-3,TRBJ2-3,CASSLDSYAGGEGTDTQYF,TGTGCCAGCAGCTTAGATTCGTACGCGGGCGGAGAAGGAACAGATACGCAGTATTTT
NA,once,TRBV28,TRBJ2-5,CASSLFPGDGGETQYF,TGTGCCAGCAGTTTATTTCCGGGGGACGGGGGAGAGACCCAGTACTTC
NA,NA,TRBV19,TRBJ2-4,CASSMWGQTKNIQYF,TGTGCCAGTAGTATGTGGGGACAAACCAAAAACATTCAGTACTTC
TRBD1,NA,TRBV18,TRBJ1-2,CASSPRTGGDYGYTF,TGTGCCAGCTCACCTCGGACAGGGGGCGACTATGGCTACACCTTC
TRBD2,NA,TRBV30,TRBJ2-7,CACPGGAGSYEQYF,TGTGCCTGCCCGGGGGGGGCGGGGTCCTACGAGCAGTACTTC
NA,NA,TRBV19,TRBJ1-2,CASSPQGWGYTF,TGTGCCAGTAGTCCACAGGGTTGGGGCTACACCTTC
TRBD1,few,TRBV2,TRBJ1-2,CASSPGTGLYGYTF,TGTGCCAGCAGTCCCGGGACAGGGCTCTATGGCTACACCTTC